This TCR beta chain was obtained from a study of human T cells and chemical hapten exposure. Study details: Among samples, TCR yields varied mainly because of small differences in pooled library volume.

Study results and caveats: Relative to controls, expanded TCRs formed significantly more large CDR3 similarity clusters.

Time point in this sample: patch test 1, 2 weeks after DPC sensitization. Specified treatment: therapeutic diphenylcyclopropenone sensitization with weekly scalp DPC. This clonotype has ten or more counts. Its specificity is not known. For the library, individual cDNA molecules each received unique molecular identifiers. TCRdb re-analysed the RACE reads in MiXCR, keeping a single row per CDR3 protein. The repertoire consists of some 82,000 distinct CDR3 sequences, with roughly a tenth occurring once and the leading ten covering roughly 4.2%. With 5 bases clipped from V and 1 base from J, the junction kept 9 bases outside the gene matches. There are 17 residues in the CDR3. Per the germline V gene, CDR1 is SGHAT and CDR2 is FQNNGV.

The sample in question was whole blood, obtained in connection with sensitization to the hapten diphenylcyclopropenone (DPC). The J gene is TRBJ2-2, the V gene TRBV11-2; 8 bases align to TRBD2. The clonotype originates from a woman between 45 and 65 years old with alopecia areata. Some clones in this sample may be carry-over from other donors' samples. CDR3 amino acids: CASSRGGAGVNTGELFF. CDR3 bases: TGTGCCAGCAGCCGCGGGGGAGCGGGGGTGAACACCGGGGAGCTGTTTTTT.